The 12 T cell receptor beta chains presented below share a single source sample, sequenced in a study of cytomegalovirus exposure and HLA in healthy donors. 60 Vbeta and 13 Jbeta primers were used in PCR. The protocol was immunoSEQ multiplex PCR, while the TCRdb copy is restricted to in-frame clones and leaves out a portion. The table has hundreds of thousands of clones, about 80% seen once. Sample: PBMCs. These receptors came from a girl between 5 and 17 years old in good health and CMV-seronegative.

The rearrangement uses TRBV9 and TRBJ2-7; weak D call: TRBD1 (5 bases). The CDR3 runs to 15 residues. In germline, CDR1 is SGDLS, CDR2 YYNGEE. V dropped 2 bases and J dropped 2 bases, with 14 bases sitting between them. The CDR3 DNA reads TGTGCCAGCAGCGTGGCCCCAGGGCTTACCTACGAGCAGTACTTC. It is translated as CASSVAPGLTYEQYF.

This sequence joins TRBV10-1 and TRBJ1-2, with 10 bases that match TRBD1. Trimming cost V 6 bases and J 3 bases; bases outside gene matches: 10. The length of the CDR3 is 16 residues. CDR1 and CDR2 from the germline V gene are WNHNN and SYGVQD (reference sequence). This CDR3 reads CASSGTGELLDYGYTF. The CDR3 nucleotides are TGCGCCAGCAGCGGGACAGGGGAACTTCTTGACTATGGCTACACCTTC.

J is TRBJ2-7 and V is TRBV4-1; no firm D call. CDR1 and CDR2 (germline): MGHRA, YSYEKL. With 4 bases removed from V and 5 bases from J, the gap between germline ends came to 15 bases. CDR3 size: 14 residues. The CDR3 nucleotides read TGCGCCAGCAGCCCTAAGAGCCTATCCGACGAGCAGTACTTC. Its translation is CASSPKSLSDEQYF.

In the case of this clone: A junction end diverges from the germline sequence, so it may reflect a read error. This specimen includes other DNA sequences encoding the same CDR3. The chain uses TRBV4-2 and TRBJ2-7, with D possibly TRBD1 on 6 matching bases. This CDR3 has 16 amino acids. CDR1 is LGHNA, CDR2 YNFKEQ, per germline. The CDR3 reads CASSQLGGRIRDEQYF. CDR3 sequence (DNA): TGTGCCAGCAGCCAACTTGGGGGCCGAATACGTGACGAGCAGTACTTT.

This chain links TRBV30 with TRBJ2-1; TRBD1 matches 8 bases. Germline loops: CDR1 GTSNPN, CDR2 SVGIG (reference sequence). The CDR3 consists of 16 residues. Unmatched junction bases numbered 12, after V lost 7 bases and J lost 1 base. CDR3 in amino acids: CASTATGGGSYNEQFF. The CDR3 coding sequence is TGTGCCTCCACAGCCACAGGGGGTGGGTCCTACAATGAGCAGTTCTTC.

This clone was counted a single time. The rearrangement uses TRBV5-6 and TRBJ2-1; TRBD1 matches 7 bases. The ends lost 1 base at V and 5 bases at J; junction bases unmatched: 6. The CDR3 spans 15 residues. The germline CDR1 and CDR2 sequences are SGHDT and YYEEEE. The CDR3: CASSLWGQPDNEQFF. CDR3 in DNA: TGTGCCAGCAGCTTGTGGGGACAGCCAGACAATGAGCAGTTCTTC.

This clone was seen a single time. This rearrangement joins TRBV19 to TRBJ2-2, with D possibly matching TRBD2 (5 bases). This CDR3 comprises 15 residues. Germline CDR1 reads LNHDA; CDR2 reads SQIVND (reference sequence). Trimming removed 5 bases at V and 6 bases at J, with 16 bases between. The DNA of the CDR3 is TGTGCCAGTAGTCCCGGCTGGGCGGGTGCCGGGGAGCTGTTTTTT. Protein: CASSPGWAGAGELFF.

The chain employs TRBV6-5 and TRBJ2-1; the D gene is possibly TRBD1 (5 bases). The CDR3 length is 12 residues. Germline V gene lookup returns CDR1 MNHEY and CDR2 SVGAGI. Trimming removed 6 bases from V and 10 bases from J, with 13 bases in between. The CDR3 bases are TGTGCCAGCAGCACCACAGGATACGAGCAGTTCTTC. Residues: CASSTTGYEQFF.

This sequence joins TRBV7-3 and TRBJ2-3; D ambiguous. The CDR3 extends over 17 amino acids. From germline, CDR1 is SGHTA and CDR2 FQGTGA. Trimming pared 0 bases from V and 4 bases from J, leaving 17 bases between. As DNA, the CDR3 is TGTGCCAGCAGCTTAACCCCCGGGTCCGAGGCGGCAGATACGCAGTATTTT. Its translation is CASSLTPGSEAADTQYF.

This sequence joins TRBV11-3 and TRBJ2-1; D gene unclear. Per germline, CDR1 SGHNT and CDR2 YENEEA. The CDR3 contains 14 residues. V lost 7 bases to trimming and J lost 0 bases, with 10 bases between them. CDR3 in amino acids: CASKAESSYNEQFF. The CDR3 nucleotides are TGTGCCAGCAAGGCGGAGAGCTCCTACAATGAGCAGTTCTTC.

The chain is built from TRBV6-5 and TRBJ2-2; 7 positions match TRBD1. Losses at the gene ends were 2 bases for V and 0 bases for J; bases not matched to a gene: 3. Germline-derived CDR1 and CDR2 are MNHEY and SVGAGI. The CDR3 is made up of 16 amino acids. CDR3 nucleotides: TGTGCCAGCAGTTACGAGGGGGCCACGAACACCGGGGAGCTGTTTTTT. This sequence encodes CASSYEGATNTGELFF.

The count of this clone is one. The rearrangement joins TRBV2 to TRBJ2-7; no definite D call. CDR1 and CDR2 (germline): SNHLY, FYNNEI. The CDR3 has 12 amino acids. Trimming removed 4 bases from V and 0 bases from J, with 4 bases in between. The CDR3 here is CASSASSYEQYF. CDR3 sequence (DNA): TGTGCCAGCAGTGCCAGCTCCTACGAGCAGTACTTC.